One sample yielded the 4 T cell receptor beta chains listed below, sequenced in a study of cytomegalovirus exposure and HLA in healthy donors. The PCR made use of 60 Vbeta and 13 Jbeta primers. The data were produced by immunoSEQ multiplex PCR, yet TCRdb's version contains in-frame clones alone and is incomplete. The table records 95,000 to 100,000 clones, about 83% of them present only once. Source material: PBMCs. Every receptor here comes from a man in his sixties in good health and CMV-seropositive.

The chain joins TRBV6-1 to TRBJ1-5, with 7 bases fitting TRBD1. In germline, CDR1 is MNHNS, CDR2 SASEGT. V trimming: 4 bases; J trimming: 0 bases; junction bases outside the gene matches: 15. The CDR3 is 19 residues long. CDR3 region: CASSGMGQNPIFSNQPQHF. The CDR3 DNA reads as TGTGCCAGCAGTGGAATGGGACAGAACCCCATTTTTAGCAATCAGCCCCAGCATTTT.

This chain connects TRBV14 to TRBJ2-7; TRBD2 might be the D (6 bases). CDR1 and CDR2 (germline): SGHDN, FVKESK. The V end was cut by 0 bases, the J end by 4 bases, with 13 bases between. The CDR3 length is 15 residues. The CDR3 DNA reads TGTGCCAGCAGCCAAGAGGCAGGGACTTGGTACGAGCAGTACTTC. Amino acids: CASSQEAGTWYEQYF.

A few counts support this clone. This chain links TRBV6-1 with TRBJ1-2; 8 nucleotides align to TRBD1. V was pared by 6 bases and J by 9 bases, with 9 bases of the junction left unmatched. This CDR3 has 13 amino acids. Germline CDR1 MNHNS, CDR2 SASEGT. Here the CDR3 DNA reads TGTGCCAGCAGGAGGGGACAGGAGGGAAGCTACACCTTC. This codes for CASRRGQEGSYTF.

This chain connects TRBV6-1 to TRBJ2-7; TRBD2 matches at 11 bases. CDR1 is MNHNS and CDR2 is SASEGT in the germline V gene. V gave up 6 bases and J gave up 2 bases; unmatched junction bases: 3. The CDR3 extends over 14 amino acids. CDR3 sequence: CASSIAGGTYEQYF. CDR3 coding DNA: TGTGCCAGCAGCATAGCGGGGGGGACCTACGAGCAGTACTTC.